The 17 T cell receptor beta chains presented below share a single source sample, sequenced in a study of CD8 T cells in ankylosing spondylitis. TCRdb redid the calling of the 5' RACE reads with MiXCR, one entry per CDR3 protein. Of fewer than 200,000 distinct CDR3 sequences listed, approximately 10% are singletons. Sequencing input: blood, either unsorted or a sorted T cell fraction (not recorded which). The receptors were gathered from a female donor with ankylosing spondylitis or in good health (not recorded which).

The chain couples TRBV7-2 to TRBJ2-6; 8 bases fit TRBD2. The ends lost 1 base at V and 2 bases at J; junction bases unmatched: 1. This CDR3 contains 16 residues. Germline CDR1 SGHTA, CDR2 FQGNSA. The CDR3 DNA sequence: TGTGCCAGCAGCTTAGGACTAGCGACTGGGGCCAACGTCCTGACTTTC. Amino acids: CASSLGLATGANVLTF. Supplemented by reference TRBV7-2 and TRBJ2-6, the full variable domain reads GAGVSQSPSNKVTEKGKDVELRCDPISGHTALYWYRQSLGQGLEFLIYFQGNSAPDKSGLPSDRFSAERTGGSVSTLTIQRTQQEDSAVYLCASSLGLATGANVLTFGAGSRLTVL.

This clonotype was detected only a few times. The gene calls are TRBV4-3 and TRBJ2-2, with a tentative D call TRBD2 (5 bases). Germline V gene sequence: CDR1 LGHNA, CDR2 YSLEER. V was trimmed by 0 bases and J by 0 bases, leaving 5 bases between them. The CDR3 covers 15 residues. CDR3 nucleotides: TGCGCCAGCAGCCAAGAGAGGGCGAACACCGGGGAGCTGTTTTTT. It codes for CASSQERANTGELFF.

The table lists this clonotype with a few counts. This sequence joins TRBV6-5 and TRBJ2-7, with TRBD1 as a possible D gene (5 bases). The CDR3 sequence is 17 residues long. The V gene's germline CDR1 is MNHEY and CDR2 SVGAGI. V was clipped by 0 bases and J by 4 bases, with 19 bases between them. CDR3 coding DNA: TGTGCCAGCAGTTACTCTATTTCGGAGACAGCCAGATACGAGCAGTACTTC. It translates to CASSYSISETARYEQYF.

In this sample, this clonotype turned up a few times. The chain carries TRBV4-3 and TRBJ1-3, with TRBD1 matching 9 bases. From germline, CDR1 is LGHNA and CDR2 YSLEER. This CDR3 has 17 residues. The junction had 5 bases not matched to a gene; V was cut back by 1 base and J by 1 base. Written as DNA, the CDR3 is TGCGCCAGCAGCCAAGGGACAGGGGAAGGGTCTGGAAACACCATATATTTT. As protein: CASSQGTGEGSGNTIYF.

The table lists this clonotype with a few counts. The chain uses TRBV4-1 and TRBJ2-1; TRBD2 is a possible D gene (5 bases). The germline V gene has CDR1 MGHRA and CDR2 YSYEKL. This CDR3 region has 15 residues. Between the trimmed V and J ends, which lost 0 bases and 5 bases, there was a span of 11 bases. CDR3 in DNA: TGCGCCAGCAGCCAAGAAACTAGGACTCACAATGAGCAGTTCTTC. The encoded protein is CASSQETRTHNEQFF.

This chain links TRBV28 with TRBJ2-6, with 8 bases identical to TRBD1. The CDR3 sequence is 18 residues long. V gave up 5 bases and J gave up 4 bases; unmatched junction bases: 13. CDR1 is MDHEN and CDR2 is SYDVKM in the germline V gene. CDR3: CASSLPRQGQDGANVLTF. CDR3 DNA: TGTGCCAGCAGTCTCCCTCGGCAGGGACAGGACGGGGCCAACGTCCTGACTTTC.

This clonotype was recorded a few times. In DNA, the CDR3 is TGCGCCAGCAGTTACGGAGGGACTAGCGGGATTGGTAGCACAGATACGCAGTATTTT. It yields the protein CASSYGGTSGIGSTDTQYF. The chain carries TRBV4-1 and TRBJ2-3, with 13 positions matching TRBD2. V dropped 6 bases and J dropped 0; count of bases not matched to a gene: 12. Germline V gene sequence: CDR1 MGHRA, CDR2 YSYEKL. CDR3 length equals 19 residues.

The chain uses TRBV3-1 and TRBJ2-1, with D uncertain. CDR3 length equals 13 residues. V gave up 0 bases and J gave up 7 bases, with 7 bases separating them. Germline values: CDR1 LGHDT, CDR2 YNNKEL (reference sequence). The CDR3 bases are TGTGCCAGCAGCCAAGATTTTGGGAATGAGCAGTTCTTC. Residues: CASSQDFGNEQFF.

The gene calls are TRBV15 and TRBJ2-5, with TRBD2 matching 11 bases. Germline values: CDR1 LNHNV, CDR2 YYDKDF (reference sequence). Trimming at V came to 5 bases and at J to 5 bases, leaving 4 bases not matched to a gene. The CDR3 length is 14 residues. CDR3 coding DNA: TGTGCCACCAGCCTGGCTAGCGGGAGGGAGACCCAGTACTTC. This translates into CATSLASGRETQYF. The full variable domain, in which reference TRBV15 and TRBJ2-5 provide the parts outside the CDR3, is DAMVIQNPRYQVTQFGKPVTLSCSQTLNHNVMYWYQQKSSQAPKLLFHYYDKDFNNEADTPDNFQSRRPNTSFCFLDIRSPGLGDTAMYLCATSLASGRETQYFGPGTRLLVL.

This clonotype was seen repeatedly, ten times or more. CDR3 amino acids: CATLGGDGGYTF. The CDR3 DNA is TGTGCCACACTCGGGGGGGACGGAGGCTACACCTTC. The rearrangement uses TRBV11-2 and TRBJ1-2; tentative D call: TRBD1 (5 bases). V lost 10 bases, J lost 8 bases, and 17 bases lay in between. Germline V gives CDR1 SGHAT, CDR2 FQNNGV. The CDR3 sequence is 12 residues long.

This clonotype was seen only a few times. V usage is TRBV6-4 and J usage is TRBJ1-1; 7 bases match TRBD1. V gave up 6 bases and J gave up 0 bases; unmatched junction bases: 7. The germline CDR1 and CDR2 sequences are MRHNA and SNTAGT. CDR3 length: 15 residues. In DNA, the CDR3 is TGTGCCAGCAGCGTGGGACAGACGATGAACACTGAAGCTTTCTTT. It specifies CASSVGQTMNTEAFF.

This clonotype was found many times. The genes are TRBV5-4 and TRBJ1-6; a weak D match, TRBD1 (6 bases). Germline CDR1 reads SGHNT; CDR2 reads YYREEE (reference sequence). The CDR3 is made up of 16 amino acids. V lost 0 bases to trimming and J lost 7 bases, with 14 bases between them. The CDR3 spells CASSLGTGLGNSPLHF. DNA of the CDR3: TGTGCCAGCAGCTTGGGAACAGGGTTGGGGAATTCACCCCTCCACTTT.

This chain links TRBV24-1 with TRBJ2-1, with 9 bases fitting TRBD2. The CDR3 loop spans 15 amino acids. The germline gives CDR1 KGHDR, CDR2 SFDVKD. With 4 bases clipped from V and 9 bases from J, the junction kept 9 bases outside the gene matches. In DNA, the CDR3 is TGTGCCACCAGTGACCGAAGCGGGAGGAAGATTGAGCAGTTCTTC. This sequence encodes CATSDRSGRKIEQFF.

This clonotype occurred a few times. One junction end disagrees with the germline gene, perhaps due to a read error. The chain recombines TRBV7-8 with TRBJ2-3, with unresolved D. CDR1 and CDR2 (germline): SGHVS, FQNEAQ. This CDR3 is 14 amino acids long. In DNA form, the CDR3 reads TGTCCCAGCAGCTTTATGAATTCCCAAGATACGCAGTATTTT. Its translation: CPSSFMNSQDTQYF.

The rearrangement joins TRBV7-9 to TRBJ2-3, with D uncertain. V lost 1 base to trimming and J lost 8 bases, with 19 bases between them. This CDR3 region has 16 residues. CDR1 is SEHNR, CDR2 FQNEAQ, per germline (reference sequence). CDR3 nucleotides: TGTGCCAGCAGCTTAGAAAGGGCAGGATCCCTAGGTACGCAGTATTTT. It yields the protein CASSLERAGSLGTQYF.

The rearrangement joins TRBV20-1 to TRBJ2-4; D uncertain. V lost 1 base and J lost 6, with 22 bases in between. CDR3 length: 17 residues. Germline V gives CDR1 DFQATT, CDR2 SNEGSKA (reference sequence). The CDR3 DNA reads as TGCAGTGCTAGAGTTCAGGTTTTGGGCCCTTCAAGAAACATTCAGTACTTC. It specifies CSARVQVLGPSRNIQYF.

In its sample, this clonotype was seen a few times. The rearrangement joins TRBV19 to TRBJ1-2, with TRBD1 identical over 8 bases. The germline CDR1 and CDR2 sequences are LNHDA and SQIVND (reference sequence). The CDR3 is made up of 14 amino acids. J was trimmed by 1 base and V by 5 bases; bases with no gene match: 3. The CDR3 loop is CASSSTGVNYGYTF. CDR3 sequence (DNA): TGTGCCAGTAGTTCGACAGGGGTTAACTATGGCTACACCTTC.